This T cell receptor (beta chain) came from a study of blood T cell repertoires in COVID-19. Turning to the study itself: From the United States, Italy and Spain came samples of acute and convalescent COVID-19.

Participants were placed into cohorts based on the clinical history they reported. Sequenced by immunoSEQ multiplex PCR; TCRdb stores in-frame clones only, minus some. In the table there are about 280,000 clones, about 83% of which are singletons. Trimming took 5 bases from V and 5 from J; bases not matched to a gene: 5. Germline V lookup: CDR1 SGHAT, CDR2 FQNNGV. The CDR3 is 14 residues long. The TCR was taken from a woman aged 40 to 50 who had recovered from COVID-19. Sequences were obtained from PBMCs or T cells enriched from blood (not recorded which). The chain links TRBV11-2 to TRBJ2-1; 8 bases align to TRBD1. The CDR3 nucleotides are TGTGCCAGCAGCCTGACAGGGGCGAACAATGAGCAGTTCTTC. Translating gives CASSLTGANNEQFF.